A selection of T cell receptor beta chains follows, all from one sample in a study of cytomegalovirus exposure and HLA in healthy donors. Profiled with immunoSEQ multiplex PCR; TCRdb holds only in-frame clones, not every one. The data show 150,000 or so clones, with approximately 77% seen just once and approximately 1.5% held by the top ten. The sequencing sample was made of PBMCs. These receptors all stem from a male donor in good health and CMV-seronegative. CDR3s leave out the opening cysteine and the closing phenylalanine or tryptophan.

>TRBJ2-7|TRBV7-3|11
ASSPTGKDEQY
>TRBJ2-3|TRBV2|13
ASSVDRGKTDTQY
>TRBJ1-1|TRBV6-5|13
ASSYSSGLNTEAF
>TRBJ2-5|TRBV28|15
ASSFPSGTGGEETQY
>TRBJ2-3|TRBV6-5|14
ASSSDRGGVSDTQY
>TRBJ1-2|TRBV25-1|13
ASGDRGWGNYGYT
>TRBJ2-1|TRBV11-2|12
ASSRDSKINRQF
>TRBJ2-2|TRBV28|11
ASSLLYTGELF
>TRBJ1-4|TRBV10-2|14
ASSERRDRENEKLF
>TRBJ2-4|TRBV4-1|14
ASSQVPGLAKNIQY
>TRBJ1-3|TRBV7-6|14
ASSSQTGISGNTIY
>TRBJ1-4|TRBV6-5|12
ASSGTGGGEKLF
>TRBJ1-2|TRBV6-4|11
ASSDRGGYGYT
>TRBJ1-2|TRBV7-9|14
ASSLLDGGSAYGYT
>TRBJ1-5|TRBV7-8|15
ASSFDRGGVRNQPQH
>TRBJ1-2|TRBV12-5|11
ASGGDTNYGYT
>TRBJ2-2|TRBV7-9|15
ASSLAAGTGVSGELF
>TRBJ2-2|TRBV4-1|12
ASSQGLVTGELF
>TRBJ2-5|TRBV18|11
ASSLDRAETQY
>TRBJ2-2|TRBV15|10
ATSRGHGELF
>TRBJ1-1|TRBV11-2|12
ASSSSLEGRGAF
>TRBJ1-5|TRBV15|13
ATSTQGKGNQPQH
>TRBJ1-3|TRBV7-6|14
ASSPDRASSGNTIY
>TRBJ1-5|TRBV10-3|12
AIGGQGGNQPQH
>TRBJ2-1|TRBV7-3|13
ASSPWPGTYNEQF
>.|TRBV7-9|14
ASSPGTSGVTYEQY
>TRBJ2-3|TRBV10-3|12
AITSVAGGGTQY
>.|TRBV28|14
ASSLSGYGTSHEQY
>TRBJ1-2|TRBV6-1|12
ASSSRAGGGGYT
>TRBJ1-2|TRBV5-1|13
ASSDQTGWVSGYT
>TRBJ1-1|TRBV29-1|11
SSLRGFGAEAF